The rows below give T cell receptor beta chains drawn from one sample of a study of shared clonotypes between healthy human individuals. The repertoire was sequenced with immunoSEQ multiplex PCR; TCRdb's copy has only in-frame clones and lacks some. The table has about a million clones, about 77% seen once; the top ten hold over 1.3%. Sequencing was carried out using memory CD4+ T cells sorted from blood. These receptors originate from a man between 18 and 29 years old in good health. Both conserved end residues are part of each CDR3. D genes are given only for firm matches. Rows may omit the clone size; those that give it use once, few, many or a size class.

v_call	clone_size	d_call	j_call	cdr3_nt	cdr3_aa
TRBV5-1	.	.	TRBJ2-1	TGCGCCAGCAGCTTGGCCCCGGGGGCGGGAGATAGGAATGAGCAGTTCTTC	CASSLAPGAGDRNEQFF
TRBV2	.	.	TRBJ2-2	TGTGCCAGCAGTGGGAGGGCCGAGGAGGTCGGGGAGCTGTTTTTT	CASSGRAEEVGELFF
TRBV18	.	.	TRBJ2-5	TGTGCCAGCTCACCACCGGGCGGATCGGACAGCCAAGAGACCCAGTACTTC	CASSPPGGSDSQETQYF
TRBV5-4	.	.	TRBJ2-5	TGTGCCAGCAGCTTGGTACCCCCCCAGGGGCATGGAGAGACCCAGTACTTC	CASSLVPPQGHGETQYF
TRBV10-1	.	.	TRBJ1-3	TGCGCCAGCAGTGACGACCGATTGGGAAACACCATATATTTT	CASSDDRLGNTIYF
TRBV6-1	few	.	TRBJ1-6	TGTGCCAGCAGCGAAAGGGGACCCCTCCACTTT	CASSERGPLHF
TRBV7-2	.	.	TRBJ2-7	TGTGCCAGCAGCAGACTCAGATCCTACGAGCAGTACTTC	CASSRLRSYEQYF
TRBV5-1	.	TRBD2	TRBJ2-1	TGCGCCAGCAGCTTTAGGGGACTAGCGAGCAATGAGCAGTTCTTC	CASSFRGLASNEQFF
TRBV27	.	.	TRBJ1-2	TGTGCCAGCAGGCAACTTCAAGGGAATGGCTACACCTTC	CASRQLQGNGYTF
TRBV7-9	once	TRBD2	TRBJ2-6	TGTGCCAGCAGCCGTACGGGAGGCTCCTCTGGGGCCAACGTCCTGACTTTC	CASSRTGGSSGANVLTF
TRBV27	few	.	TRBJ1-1	TGTGCCAGCAGTCCCCGAGGAAGAAACACTGAAGCTTTCTTT	CASSPRGRNTEAFF
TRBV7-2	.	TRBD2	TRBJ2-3	TGTGCCAGCAGCTACGTAGCGGGAAACCCCACAGATACGCAGTATTTT	CASSYVAGNPTDTQYF
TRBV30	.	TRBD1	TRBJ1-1	TGTGCCTGGAGTGTACGGACAGGGAAAAACAGGAACACTGAAGCTTTCTTT	CAWSVRTGKNRNTEAFF
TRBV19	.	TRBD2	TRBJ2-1	TGTGCCAGTAGAGGTAGCGGGGGAGCCAATGAGCAGTTCTTC	CASRGSGGANEQFF
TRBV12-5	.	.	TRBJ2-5	TGTGCTAGTGGGACCTCGGCGGGATCTGAGACCCAGTACTTC	CASGTSAGSETQYF
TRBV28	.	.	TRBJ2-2	TGTGCCAGCAGTTTATTCGGCTCAGGGACGAACACCGGGGAGCTGTTTTTT	CASSLFGSGTNTGELFF
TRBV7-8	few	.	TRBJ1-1	TGTGCCAGCTTAACAGGGAATTTGAACACTGAAGCTTTCTTT	CASLTGNLNTEAFF
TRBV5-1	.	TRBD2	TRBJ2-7	TGCGCCAGCAGAAAAGCGGGAAGTGCCTACGAGCAGTACTTC	CASRKAGSAYEQYF
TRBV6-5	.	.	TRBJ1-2	TGTGCCAGCAGTTTAATTTCCGGGCTGATCTATGGCTACACCTTC	CASSLISGLIYGYTF
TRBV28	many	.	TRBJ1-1	TGTAACACCCGGGGGGGGGCGCATACTGAAGCTTTCTTT	CNTRGGAHTEAFF
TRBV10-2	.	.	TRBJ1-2	TGCGCCAGCTGGCAGGGTCGACCGACGTATGGCTACACCTTC	CASWQGRPTYGYTF
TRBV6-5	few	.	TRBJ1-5	TGTGCCAGCAAGGGGTCCGGGAGCAATCAGCCCCAGCATTTT	CASKGSGSNQPQHF
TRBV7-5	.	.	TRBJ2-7	TGTGCCAGCAGCTTTATGGTCCAGAGACTAGTCAGAACCTACGAGCAGTACTTC	CASSFMVQRLVRTYEQYF
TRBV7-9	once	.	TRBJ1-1	TGTGCCAGCAGCCTTATGAACACTGAAGCTTTCTTT	CASSLMNTEAFF
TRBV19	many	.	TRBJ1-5	TGTGCCAGTAGTACAGGGGTGAGCAATCAGCCCCAGCATTTT	CASSTGVSNQPQHF
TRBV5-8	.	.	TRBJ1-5	TGTGCCAGCAGCTTGGCGCCGGGACAAGGAGATCAGCCCCAGCATTTT	CASSLAPGQGDQPQHF
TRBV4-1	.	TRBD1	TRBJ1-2	TGCGCCAGCACCCAACAAGGGACAGGGGGGAACTATGGCTACACCTTC	CASTQQGTGGNYGYTF
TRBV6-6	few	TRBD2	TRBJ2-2	TGTGCCAGCAGACCGCCGGGGGGTCCCGGGGAGCTGTTTTTT	CASRPPGGPGELFF
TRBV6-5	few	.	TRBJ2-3	TGTGCCAGCAGTTACGACCCCTTCCTCACAGATACGCAGTATTTT	CASSYDPFLTDTQYF
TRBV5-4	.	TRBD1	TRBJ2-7	TGTGCCAGCAGCTTCCCGGGACAGGGGTCCTACGAGCAGTACTTC	CASSFPGQGSYEQYF
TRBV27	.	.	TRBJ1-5	TGTGCCAGCAGTTTTCGGGGGGGCAATCAGCCCCAGCATTTT	CASSFRGGNQPQHF
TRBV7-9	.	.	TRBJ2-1	TGTGCCAGCAGCTTAAGGGTAGATCCCTACAATGAGCAGTTCTTC	CASSLRVDPYNEQFF
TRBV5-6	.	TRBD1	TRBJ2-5	TGTGCCAGCAGTTCCACAGGGGGTGGCGAGACCCAGTACTTC	CASSSTGGGETQYF
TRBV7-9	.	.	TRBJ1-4	TGTGCCAGCAATCGTGGGGATGAAAAACTGTTTTTT	CASNRGDEKLFF
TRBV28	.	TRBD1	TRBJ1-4	TGTGCCAGCAGACAGGGGGGAACTAATGAAAAACTGTTTTTT	CASRQGGTNEKLFF
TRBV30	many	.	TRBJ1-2	TGTGCCTGGAGTGTAACCCTAAACTATGGCTACACCTTC	CAWSVTLNYGYTF
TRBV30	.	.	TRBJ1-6	TGTGCCTGGTCGTCCGGGGAAGGGGATTCACCCCTCCACTTT	CAWSSGEGDSPLHF
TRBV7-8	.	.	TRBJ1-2	TGTGCCAGCAGCTTAGAAAGGGGCTATGGCTACACCTTC	CASSLERGYGYTF
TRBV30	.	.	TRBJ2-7	TGTGCCTGGAGTGTACTTTTGGCGGAGCAGTACTTC	CAWSVLLAEQYF
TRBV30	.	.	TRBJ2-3	TGTGCCTTGGACCCTCAAACGGCGGCAACGCAGTATTTT	CALDPQTAATQYF
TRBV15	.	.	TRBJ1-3	TGTGCCACCAGTCCTAGGGGGAGCTCTGGAAACACCATATATTTT	CATSPRGSSGNTIYF
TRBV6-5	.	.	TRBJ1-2	TGTGCCAGCAGTTCCAGGGGAGTCGGCTATGGCTACACCTTC	CASSSRGVGYGYTF
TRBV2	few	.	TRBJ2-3	TGTGCCAGCAGTACTAACGAAGCAGATACGCAGTATTTT	CASSTNEADTQYF
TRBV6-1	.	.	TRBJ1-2	TGTGCCAGCAGCATTAACTATGGCTACACCTTC	CASSINYGYTF
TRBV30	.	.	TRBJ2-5	TGTGCCTGGAGCATACCCGACTGGCAAGAGACCCAGTACTTC	CAWSIPDWQETQYF
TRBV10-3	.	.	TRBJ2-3	TGTGCCATCAGTGGAGGGGACACAGATACGCAGTATTTT	CAISGGDTDTQYF
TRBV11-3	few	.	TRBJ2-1	TGTGCCAGCAGCCCAAGTTGGGGCTCCTACAATGAGCAGTTCTTC	CASSPSWGSYNEQFF
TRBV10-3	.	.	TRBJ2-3	TGTGCCATCAACGGGGCGTCTACTAGCACAGATACGCAGTATTTT	CAINGASTSTDTQYF
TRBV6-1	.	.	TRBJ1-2	TGTGCCAGCAGTATGTGGGACAACTATGGCTACACCTTC	CASSMWDNYGYTF
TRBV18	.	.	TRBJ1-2	TGTGCCAGCTCATCATTTGTAAGGGGTTCACCGGACGAGATCTATGGCTACACCTTC	CASSSFVRGSPDEIYGYTF
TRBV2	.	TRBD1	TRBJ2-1	TGTGCCACTCGACAGGGGGCCGGAAATGAGCAGTTCTTC	CATRQGAGNEQFF
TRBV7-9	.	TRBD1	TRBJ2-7	TGTGCCAGCAGCGGGACAGGGGGCCCCTACGAGCAGTACTTC	CASSGTGGPYEQYF
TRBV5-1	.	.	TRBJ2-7	TGCGCCAGCAGCCGAACGACGGAAGTCTACGAGCAGTACTTC	CASSRTTEVYEQYF
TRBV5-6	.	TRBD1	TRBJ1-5	TGTGCCAGCAGCTTGAGGGCACAGGGGATTCGGAGCAATCAGCCCCAGCATTTT	CASSLRAQGIRSNQPQHF
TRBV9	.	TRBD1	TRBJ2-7	TGTGCCAGCAGCCAGGGGGTCTCCAAGGTCCACGAGCAGTACTTC	CASSQGVSKVHEQYF